This T cell receptor beta chain was captured by sequencing in a study of shared T cell receptors in the human thymus (dated by TCRdb to the early 2020s). Turning to the overall study: The study investigated the way shared, self-reactive T-cell receptor alpha chains are produced in the human thymus.

The germline V gene yields ENHRY for CDR1 and SYGVKD for CDR2. V lost 10 bases and J lost 0 bases, and the count of bases not matched to a germline gene is 12. The CDR3 spans 16 residues, from the cysteine through the phenylalanine. Only CDR3 DNA is held: 48 bases, read in frame from base 1. The library was obtained by the immunoSEQ multiplex PCR assay. In TCRdb, the immuneACCESS table is reduced to in-frame sequences with V and J assigned. These tables do not hold every clone; where another copy was compared, an unresolved V gene accounts for under half, and the others remain unexplained. The sample table shows about 380,000 clones, and 85% to 95% are seen once. Approximately 0.018% of the sample comes from the top ten. To note about this clone: The target of this receptor is not known. Qualities for individual bases were not recorded, and no much larger clone is one base off.

This receptor was taken from a human donor. The material sequenced was thymocytes. The chain employs TRBV10-3 and TRBJ2-7, and 10 bases in between align with TRBD2. CDR3 sequence: CATGIAGGPSSYEQYF. The DNA sequence reads TGTGCCACGGGGATAGCGGGAGGCCCAAGCTCCTACGAGCAGTACTTC.